Listed here is a single T cell receptor (beta chain). The repertoire was sequenced with immunoSEQ multiplex PCR; TCRdb's copy has only in-frame clones and lacks some. This sample has hundreds of thousands of clones, with 90% found just once. The sample belongs to a study of blood T cell repertoires in COVID-19. Resolution of symptoms, clearance, or two negative PCRs was present in recovered Cohort 3 donors. Losses at the gene ends were 4 bases for V and 4 bases for J; bases not matched to a gene: 3. The CDR3 is made up of 14 amino acids. CDR1 is SEHNR and CDR2 is FQNEAQ in the germline V gene (reference sequence).

This clonotype was obtained from a man aged 55-75 years who had recovered from COVID-19. Material: PBMCs or T cells enriched from blood (not recorded which). The chain joins TRBV7-9 to TRBJ1-2, with TRBD1 identical over 10 bases. The DNA of the CDR3 is TGTGCCAGCAGCTCGGGACAGGGGACCTATGGCTACACCTTC. It is translated as CASSSGQGTYGYTF.